Sequencing of this TCR beta chain was carried out in a study of cytomegalovirus exposure and HLA in healthy donors. Across the whole study: Out of several hundred genotyped donors, about 84% belonged to the Caucasian-associated ancestry cluster.

PCR used 60 Vbeta primers and 13 Jbeta primers. Original analysis: Approximately 10 million shared chains were among approximately 80 million unique TCR beta chains counted in a later analysis. Using immunoSEQ multiplex PCR, the repertoire was profiled, and TCRdb retains in-frame clones only, with some absent. The D gene and trimming were derived from the DNA, and the V and J assignments and clone size from that table. The sample holds some 96,000 clones, roughly 80% seen once. The CDR3 consists of 10 residues. From germline, CDR1 is WSHSY and CDR2 SAAADI. The V gene lost 4 bases and the J gene lost 6 bases, with 4 bases spanning the gap. In this sample, this clone turned up a few times. The target antigen is unknown. Findings and limits, study-wide: Indistinguishability led to the exclusion of some V segments, TRBV6-2 and TRBV6-3 included.

Likely unrecorded immune exposures existed in these nominally healthy donors. The sample was PBMCs. This sequence was found in a woman in her sixties or seventies in good health and CMV-seronegative. The chain couples TRBV10-2 to TRBJ2-7; D not certain. Here the CDR3 DNA reads TGCGCCAGCAGTGGGAGCGAGCAGTACTTC. Encoded protein: CASSGSEQYF.